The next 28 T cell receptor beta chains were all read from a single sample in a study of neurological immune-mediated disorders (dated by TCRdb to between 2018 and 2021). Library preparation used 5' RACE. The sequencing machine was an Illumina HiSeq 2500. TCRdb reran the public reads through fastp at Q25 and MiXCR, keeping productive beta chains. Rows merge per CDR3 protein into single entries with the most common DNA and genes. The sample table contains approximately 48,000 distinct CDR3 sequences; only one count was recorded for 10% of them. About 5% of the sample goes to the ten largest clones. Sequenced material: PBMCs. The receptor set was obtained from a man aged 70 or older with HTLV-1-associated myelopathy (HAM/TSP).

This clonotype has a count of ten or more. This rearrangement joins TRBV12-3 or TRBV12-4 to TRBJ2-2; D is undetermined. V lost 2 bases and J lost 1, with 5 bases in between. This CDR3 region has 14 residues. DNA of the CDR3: TGTGCCAGCAGTTTATTCAGGAACACCGGGGAGCTGTTTTTT. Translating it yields CASSLFRNTGELFF.

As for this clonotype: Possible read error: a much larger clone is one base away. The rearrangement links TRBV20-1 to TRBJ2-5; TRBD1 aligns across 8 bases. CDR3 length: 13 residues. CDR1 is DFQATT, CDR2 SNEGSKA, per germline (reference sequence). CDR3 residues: CSAGDRGRGTQYF. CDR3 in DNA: TGCAGTGCTGGAGACAGGGGCCGTGGGACCCAGTACTTC.

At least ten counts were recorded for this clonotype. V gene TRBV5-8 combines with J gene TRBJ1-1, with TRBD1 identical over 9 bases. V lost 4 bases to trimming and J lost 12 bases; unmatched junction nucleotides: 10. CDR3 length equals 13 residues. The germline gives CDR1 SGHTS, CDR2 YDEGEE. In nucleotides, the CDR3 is TGTGCCAGCAGCCTAGGCCTAGGGACAGGGCCTTTCTTT. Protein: CASSLGLGTGPFF.

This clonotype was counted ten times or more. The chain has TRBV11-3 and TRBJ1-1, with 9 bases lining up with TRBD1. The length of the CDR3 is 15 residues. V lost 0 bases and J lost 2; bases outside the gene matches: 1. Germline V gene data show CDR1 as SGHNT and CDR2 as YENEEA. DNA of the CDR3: TGTGCCAGCAGCTTAGAGGGACAGGGTAACACTGAAGCTTTCTTT. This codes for CASSLEGQGNTEAFF. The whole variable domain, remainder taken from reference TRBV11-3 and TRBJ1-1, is EAGVVQSPRYKIIEKKQPVAFWCNPISGHNTLYWYLQNLGQGPELLIRYENEEAVDDSQLPKDRFSAERLKGVDSTLKIQPAELGDSAVYLCASSLEGQGNTEAFFGQGTRLTVV.

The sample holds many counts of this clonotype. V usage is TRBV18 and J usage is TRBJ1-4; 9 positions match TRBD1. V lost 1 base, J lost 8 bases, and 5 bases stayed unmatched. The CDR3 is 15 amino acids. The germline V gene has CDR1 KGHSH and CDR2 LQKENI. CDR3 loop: CASSPLGTGKEKLFF. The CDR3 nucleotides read TGTGCCAGCTCACCACTTGGGACAGGGAAGGAAAAACTGTTTTTT.

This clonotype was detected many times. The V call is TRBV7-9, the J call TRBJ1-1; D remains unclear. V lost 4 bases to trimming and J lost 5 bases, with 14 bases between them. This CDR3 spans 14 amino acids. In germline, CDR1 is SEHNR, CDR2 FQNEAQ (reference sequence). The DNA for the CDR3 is TGTGCCAGCAGCTCGCACCCATTGGGAACTGAAGCTTTCTTT. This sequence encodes CASSSHPLGTEAFF.

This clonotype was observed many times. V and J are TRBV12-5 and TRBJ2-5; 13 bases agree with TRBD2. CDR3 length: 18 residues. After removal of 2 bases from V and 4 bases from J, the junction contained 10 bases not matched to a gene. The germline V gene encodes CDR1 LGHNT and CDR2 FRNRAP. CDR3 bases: TGTGCTAGTGGTTTGCCTGGACTAGCGGGGGAACTCGGAGAGACCCAGTACTTC. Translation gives CASGLPGLAGELGETQYF.

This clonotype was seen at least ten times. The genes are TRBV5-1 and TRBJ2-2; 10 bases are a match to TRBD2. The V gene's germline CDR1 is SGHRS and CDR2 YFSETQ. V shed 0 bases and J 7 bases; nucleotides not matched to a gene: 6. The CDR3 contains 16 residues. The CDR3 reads CASSLGTSGNVGELFF. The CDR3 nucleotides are TGCGCCAGCAGCTTGGGGACTAGCGGAAACGTCGGGGAGCTGTTTTTT.

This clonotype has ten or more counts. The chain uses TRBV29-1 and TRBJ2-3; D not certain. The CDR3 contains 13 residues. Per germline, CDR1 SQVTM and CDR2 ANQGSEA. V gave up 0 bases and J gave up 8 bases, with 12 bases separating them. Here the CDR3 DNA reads TGCAGCGTTGAAGAGGCAGGCCCCGGTACGCAGTATTTT. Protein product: CSVEEAGPGTQYF.

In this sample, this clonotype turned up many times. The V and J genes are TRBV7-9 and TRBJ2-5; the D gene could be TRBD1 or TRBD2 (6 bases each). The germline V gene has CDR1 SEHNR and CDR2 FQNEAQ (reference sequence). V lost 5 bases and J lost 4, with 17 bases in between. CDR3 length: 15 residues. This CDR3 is CASSPPGAGGETQYF. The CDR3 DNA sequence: TGTGCCAGCAGCCCTCCGGGGGCTGGGGGAGAGACCCAGTACTTC.

As DNA, the CDR3 is TGTGCCATAAGGGGAGAGTTACCCGTGCTGTTTTTT. Its translation is CAIRGELPVLFF. The V call is TRBV12-3 or TRBV12-4, the J call TRBJ2-2, with D perhaps matching TRBD1 or TRBD2 (5 bases each). This CDR3 is 12 amino acids long. Trimming pared 10 bases from V and 13 bases from J, leaving 19 bases between.

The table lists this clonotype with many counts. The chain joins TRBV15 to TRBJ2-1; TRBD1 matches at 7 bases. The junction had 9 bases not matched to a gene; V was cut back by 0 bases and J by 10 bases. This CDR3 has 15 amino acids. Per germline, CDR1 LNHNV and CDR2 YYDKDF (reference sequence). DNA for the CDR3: TGTGCCACCAGCAGAGATCTTGACAGGGTAAACGAGCAGTTCTTC. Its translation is CATSRDLDRVNEQFF.

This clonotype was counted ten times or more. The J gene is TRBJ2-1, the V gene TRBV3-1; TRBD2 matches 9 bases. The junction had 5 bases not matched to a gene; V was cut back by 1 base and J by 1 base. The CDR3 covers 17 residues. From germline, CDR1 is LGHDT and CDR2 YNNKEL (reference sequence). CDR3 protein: CASSQVAGGTSYNEQFF. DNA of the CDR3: TGTGCCAGCAGCCAAGTGGCGGGAGGGACGTCCTACAATGAGCAGTTCTTC.

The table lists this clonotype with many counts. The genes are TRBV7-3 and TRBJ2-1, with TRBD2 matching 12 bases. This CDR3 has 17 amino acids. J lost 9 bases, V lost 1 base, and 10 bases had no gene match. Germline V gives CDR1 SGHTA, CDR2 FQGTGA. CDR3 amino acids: CASSLIPPSGRAGEQFF. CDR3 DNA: TGTGCCAGCAGCTTAATTCCCCCTAGCGGGAGGGCCGGTGAGCAGTTCTTC.

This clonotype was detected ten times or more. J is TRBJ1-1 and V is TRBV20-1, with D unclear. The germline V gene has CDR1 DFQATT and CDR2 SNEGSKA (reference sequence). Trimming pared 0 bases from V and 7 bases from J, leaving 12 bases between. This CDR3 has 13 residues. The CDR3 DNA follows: TGCAGTGCTAGAGACAGGACCCTAAATGAAGCTTTCTTT. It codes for CSARDRTLNEAFF.

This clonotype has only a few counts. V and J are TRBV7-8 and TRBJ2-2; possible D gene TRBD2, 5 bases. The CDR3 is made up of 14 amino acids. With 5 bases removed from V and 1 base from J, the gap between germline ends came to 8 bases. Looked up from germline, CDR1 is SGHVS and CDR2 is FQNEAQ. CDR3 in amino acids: CASSISGNTGELFF. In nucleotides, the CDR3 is TGTGCCAGCAGCATAAGCGGGAACACCGGGGAGCTGTTTTTT.

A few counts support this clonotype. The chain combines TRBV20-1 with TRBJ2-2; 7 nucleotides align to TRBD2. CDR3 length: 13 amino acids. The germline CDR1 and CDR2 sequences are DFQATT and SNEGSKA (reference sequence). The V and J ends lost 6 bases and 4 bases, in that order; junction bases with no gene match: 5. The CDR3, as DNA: TGCAGTGCGGGGGACTACCTCACCGGGGAGCTGTTTTTT. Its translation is CSAGDYLTGELFF.

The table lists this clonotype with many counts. The CDR3, as DNA: TGTGCCAGCAGCTCCCTCTCGTTCGACAGGGGCAATAGCTGGTATTTT. Translation gives CASSSLSFDRGNSWYF. The V and J genes are TRBV5-5 and TRBJ2-3, with 8 bases matching TRBD1. Trimming at V came to 3 bases and at J to 14 bases, leaving 20 bases not matched to a gene. CDR3 length: 16 residues. Germline V lookup: CDR1 SGHKS, CDR2 YYEKEE (reference sequence). The entire variable domain, with the rest obtained from reference TRBV5-5 and TRBJ2-3, is as follows: DAGVTQSPTHLIKTRGQQVTLRCSPISGHKSVSWYQQVLGQGPQFIFQYYEKEERGRGNFPDRFSARQFPNYSSELNVNALLLGDSALYLCASSSLSFDRGNSWYFGPGTRLTVL.

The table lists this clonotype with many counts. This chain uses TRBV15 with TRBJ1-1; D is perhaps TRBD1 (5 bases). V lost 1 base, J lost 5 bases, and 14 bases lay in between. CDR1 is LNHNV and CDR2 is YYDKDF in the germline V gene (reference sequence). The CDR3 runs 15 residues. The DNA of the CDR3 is TGTGCCACCAGCAGAGGCGCCTCGGGGGGAACTGAAGCTTTCTTT. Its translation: CATSRGASGGTEAFF.

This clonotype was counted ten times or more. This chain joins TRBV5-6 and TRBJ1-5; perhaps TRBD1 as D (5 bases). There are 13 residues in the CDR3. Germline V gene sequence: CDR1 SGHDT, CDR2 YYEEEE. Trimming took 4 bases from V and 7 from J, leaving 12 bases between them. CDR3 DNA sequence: TGTGCCAGCAGCCCTGGGAGGGGCCAGCCCCAGCATTTT. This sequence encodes CASSPGRGQPQHF.

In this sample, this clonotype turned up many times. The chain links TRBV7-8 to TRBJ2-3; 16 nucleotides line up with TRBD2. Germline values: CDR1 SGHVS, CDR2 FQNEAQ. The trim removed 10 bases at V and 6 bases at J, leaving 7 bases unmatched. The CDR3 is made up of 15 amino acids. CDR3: CATGGTSGRADTQYF. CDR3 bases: TGTGCCACGGGAGGGACTAGCGGGAGGGCGGATACGCAGTATTTT.

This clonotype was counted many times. The CDR3 spells CASSPGTEYTEAFF. The CDR3 region has the DNA TGTGCCAGCAGCCCGGGGACAGAATACACTGAAGCTTTCTTT. This chain connects TRBV7-8 to TRBJ1-1; 7 bases fit TRBD1. CDR3 length: 14 amino acids. V lost 5 bases to trimming and J lost 3 bases; unmatched junction nucleotides: 6. Germline V gives CDR1 SGHVS, CDR2 FQNEAQ.

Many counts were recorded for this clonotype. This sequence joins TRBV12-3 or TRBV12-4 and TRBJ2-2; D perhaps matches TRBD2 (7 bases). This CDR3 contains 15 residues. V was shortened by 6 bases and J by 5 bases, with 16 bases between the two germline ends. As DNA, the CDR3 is TGTGCCAGCAGCCCAACAGGGAGGGGAACCGGGGAGCTGTTTTTT. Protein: CASSPTGRGTGELFF.

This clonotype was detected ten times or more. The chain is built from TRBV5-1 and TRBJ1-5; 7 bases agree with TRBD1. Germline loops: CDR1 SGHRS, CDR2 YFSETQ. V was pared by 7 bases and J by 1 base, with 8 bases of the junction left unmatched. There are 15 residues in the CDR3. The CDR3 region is CASRRTGGSNQPQHF. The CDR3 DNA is TGCGCCAGCCGGCGGACAGGCGGAAGCAATCAGCCCCAGCATTTT.

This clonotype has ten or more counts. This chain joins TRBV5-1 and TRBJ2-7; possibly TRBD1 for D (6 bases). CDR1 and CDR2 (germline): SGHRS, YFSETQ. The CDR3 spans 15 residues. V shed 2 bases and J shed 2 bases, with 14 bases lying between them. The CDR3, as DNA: TGCGCCAGCAGCTTACAGACAGGAGCAACCTACGAGCAGTACTTC. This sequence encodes CASSLQTGATYEQYF.

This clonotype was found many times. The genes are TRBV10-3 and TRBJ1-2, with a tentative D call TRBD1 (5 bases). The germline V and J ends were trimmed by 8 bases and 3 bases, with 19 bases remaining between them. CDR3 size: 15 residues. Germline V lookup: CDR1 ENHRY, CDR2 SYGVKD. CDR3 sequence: CAILRGFGGDYGYTF. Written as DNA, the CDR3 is TGTGCCATCCTGAGGGGTTTTGGTGGTGACTATGGCTACACCTTC.

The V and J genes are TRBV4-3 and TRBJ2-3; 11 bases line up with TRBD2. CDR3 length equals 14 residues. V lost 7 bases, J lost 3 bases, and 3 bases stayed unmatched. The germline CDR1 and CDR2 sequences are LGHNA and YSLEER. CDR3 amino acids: CASIRTSGTDTQYF. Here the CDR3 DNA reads TGCGCCAGCATAAGGACTAGCGGGACAGATACGCAGTATTTT.

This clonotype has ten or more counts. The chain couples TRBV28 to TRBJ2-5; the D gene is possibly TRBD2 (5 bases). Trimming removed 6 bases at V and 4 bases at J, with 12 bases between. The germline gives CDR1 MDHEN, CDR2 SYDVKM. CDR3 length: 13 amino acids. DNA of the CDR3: TGTGCCAGCAGACGGGGTTTGCGAGAGACCCAGTACTTC. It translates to CASRRGLRETQYF.